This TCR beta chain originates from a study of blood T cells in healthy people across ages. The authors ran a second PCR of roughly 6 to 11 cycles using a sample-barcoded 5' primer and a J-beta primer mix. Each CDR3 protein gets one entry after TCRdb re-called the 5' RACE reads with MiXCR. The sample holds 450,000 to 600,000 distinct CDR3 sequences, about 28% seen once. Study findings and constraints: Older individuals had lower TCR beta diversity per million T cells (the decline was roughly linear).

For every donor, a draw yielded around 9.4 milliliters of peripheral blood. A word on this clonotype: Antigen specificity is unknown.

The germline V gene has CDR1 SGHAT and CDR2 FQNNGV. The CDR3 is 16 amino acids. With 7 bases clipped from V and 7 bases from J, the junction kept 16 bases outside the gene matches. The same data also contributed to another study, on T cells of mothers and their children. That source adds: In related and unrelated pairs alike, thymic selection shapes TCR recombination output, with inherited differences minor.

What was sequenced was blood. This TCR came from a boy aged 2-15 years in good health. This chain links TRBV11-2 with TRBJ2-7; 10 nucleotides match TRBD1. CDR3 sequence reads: CASTPSRTGGSGEQYF. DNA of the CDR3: TGTGCCAGCACCCCCAGCCGGACAGGGGGATCGGGTGAGCAGTACTTC.